Given below is one T cell receptor beta chain in context. Its antigen remains unknown. Sequenced by immunoSEQ multiplex PCR; TCRdb stores in-frame clones only, minus some. Here the sample spans roughly 4,600 clones, around 96% being singletons. This sample was taken from a study of monozygotic twins with cystic fibrosis. The study, taken as a whole, reports: Median Simpson clonality of approximately 0.0088 suggested naive T cells predominated. Shared CDR3 numbers were not associated with age, concordance or severity.

The CDR3 covers 15 residues. Trimming at V came to 0 bases and at J to 4 bases, leaving 4 bases not matched to a gene. Germline CDR1 is LGHNA and CDR2 is YNFKEQ. This chain connects TRBV4-2 to TRBJ2-5, with 8 positions matching TRBD2. The source material was blood. This sequence originates from a boy younger than 10 with cystic fibrosis. The CDR3 region is CASSQDLAGPETQYF. The CDR3 nucleotides read TGTGCCAGCAGCCAAGATTTAGCGGGGCCAGAGACCCAGTACTTC.